The TCR beta chain described here comes from a study of T cell responses to AZD1222 COVID-19 vaccine (dated by TCRdb to the early 2020s). About the full investigation: TCR sequencing was performed for roughly 250 trial participants, of whom 207 were given two doses of AZD1222 and around 25 were given two doses of MenACWY control vaccine. Trial participants were enrolled into age subgroups of 18-55, 56-69 and 70-plus years, which contained approximately 150, 30 and 60 TCR-sequenced participants, respectively. The full study reports these points: In the small 56-69-year group, the increase in depth fell short of significance, most likely because of low power. Reportedly, almost half of the unique spike-specific TCRs recognized epitopes lying outside the regions that are mutated in the B.1.351 and B.1.1.7 variants. Participants were mostly white British, with more females than males. The authors suggested clonal diversity may have been underestimated. Conclusions about previously exposed vaccinees are limited because only a handful of AZD1222 recipients were SARS-CoV-2 seropositive at baseline. No day 14 peak-response samples were available, so repertoires were characterized only after the peak T cell response. Vaccine-associated CD4 TCRs spanned the whole spike protein, with dominant responses in regions 160-218 and 743-854. A significant rise in spike-specific TCR breadth and depth was observed after two AZD1222 doses relative to day 0 and relative to MenACWY recipients.

The sample's time point, from its label and the paper: about 28 days (+/-7) after the second vaccine dose. The treatment or condition label of this sample denotes: meningococcal conjugate vaccine given as trial control. The vaccinee samples were drawn from two UK trials, COV001 and COV002, one of which was a single-blind randomized controlled phase 2/3 trial testing AZD1222 (ChAdOx1 nCoV-19) in healthy adults. For TCRbeta chain sequencing, PBMC samples were collected from trial participants at day 0 and at day 28 after the second dose. In the case of this clone: What this receptor recognizes is not known. No base quality values were provided; no much bigger clone lies one nucleotide off.

The CDR3 regions of human TCRbeta chains were subjected to immunosequencing. The paper's processing steps were these. TCRs in the repertoires were compared against a reference library of SARS-CoV-2-specific TCRs that had been generated with the MIRA antigen-specificity platform. Breadth was defined as the fraction of unique TCRs that were SARS-CoV-2-associated. Depth was defined as the fraction of total T cells that were SARS-CoV-2-associated. Each spike-specific TCR was assigned to its reactive spike region and to a CD4 or CD8 class using the MIRA data. Log10-transformed breadth and depth values were compared by one-way ANOVA with Sidak's multiple comparisons tests. This is the immuneACCESS table as TCRdb keeps it, with only in-frame sequences that have V and J called. A part of the clones is gone; compared with another copy, unresolved V genes explain less than half, and the rest is unexplained. From that table come the V and J calls and clone size; the DNA was used to work out D and trimming. The sample contains 130,000 or so clones, around 90% of them found a single time. The top ten clones comprise 4% to 4.5% of the sample.

CDR1 LNHDA and CDR2 SQIVND are derived from the germline V gene (reference sequence). Between the V and J ends, shortened by 2 bases and 1 base respectively, the junction contains 9 bases. The CDR3, from cysteine to phenylalanine, totals 15 residues. Left in the record is the CDR3 DNA by itself, 45 bases read in frame from the first base. This receptor was taken from an adult who received the MenACWY meningococcal vaccine as a control. The chain was built from TRBV19 and TRBJ1-5, with no confident D gene call. This specimen was peripheral blood, taken 28 days after the second dose of the MenACWY control vaccine. The DNA sequence follows: TGTGCCAGTAGTATAACGGTGCCGAGCAATCAGCCCCAGCATTTT. Its translation reads: CASSITVPSNQPQHF. Full variable domain (CDR3 extended with the reference TRBV19 and TRBJ1-5 proteins): DGGITQSPKYLFRKEGQNVTLSCEQNLNHDAMYWYRQDPGQGLRLIYYSQIVNDFQKGDIAEGYSVSREKKESFPLTVTSAQKNPTAFYLCASSITVPSNQPQHFGDGTRLSIL.